A selection of T cell receptor beta chains follows, all from one sample in a study of T cells after yellow fever vaccination. TCRdb passed the 5' RACE reads through MiXCR, listing each CDR3 protein once. The sample carries 300,000 to 400,000 distinct CDR3 sequences, roughly 8.4% recorded once. The source material was PBMCs, sampled more than 40 days after the first yellow fever vaccination. Receptor source: a man between 18 and 35 years old who received the YFV17D yellow fever vaccine. CDR3s include the opening cysteine and the closing phenylalanine or tryptophan. D genes are given only for firm matches. Clone size appears in some rows only: once, few, many, or a class for an expanded clone.

CDR3 length: 14
clone size: .
D gene: .
J gene: TRBJ2-2
V gene: TRBV20-1
CDR3 DNA: TGCAGTGCCCGCCGGGACTCTAACACCGGGGAGCTGTTTTTT
CDR3 protein: CSARRDSNTGELFF

CDR3 length: 12
clone size: .
D gene: .
J gene: TRBJ2-3
V gene: TRBV7-3
CDR3 DNA: TGTGCCAGCAGGCCCCGGGGGTGGGGGCAGTATTTT
CDR3 protein: CASRPRGWGQYF

CDR3 length: 16
clone size: few
D gene: .
J gene: TRBJ2-6
V gene: TRBV6-4
CDR3 DNA: TGTGCCAGCAGTGACGTGGGGGGATCTGGGGCCAACGTCCTGACTTTC
CDR3 protein: CASSDVGGSGANVLTF

CDR3 length: 12
clone size: few
D gene: .
J gene: TRBJ1-2
V gene: TRBV6-2/TRBV6-3
CDR3 DNA: TGTGCCAGCAGTTACGGTAACTATGGCTACACCTTC
CDR3 protein: CASSYGNYGYTF

CDR3 length: 13
clone size: .
D gene: .
J gene: TRBJ1-2
V gene: TRBV29-1
CDR3 DNA: TGCAGCGTTGTACCGCAGGTCAACTATGGCTACACCTTC
CDR3 protein: CSVVPQVNYGYTF

CDR3 length: 15
clone size: few
D gene: .
J gene: TRBJ2-5
V gene: TRBV5-1
CDR3 DNA: TGCGCCAGCAGCCCTCAGGGGGGAGAAGACGAGACCCAGTACTTC
CDR3 protein: CASSPQGGEDETQYF

CDR3 length: 16
clone size: .
D gene: TRBD2
J gene: TRBJ2-1
V gene: TRBV28
CDR3 DNA: TGTGCCAGCAGTTCCACGACTAGCGGGGGGTGGGGTGAGCAGTTCTTC
CDR3 protein: CASSSTTSGGWGEQFF

CDR3 length: 19
clone size: .
D gene: TRBD2
J gene: TRBJ2-1
V gene: TRBV4-3
CDR3 DNA: TGCGCAAGCAGCCAAGATGCACTAGCGGGGGCCCTCCAGAACAATGAGCAGTTCTTC
CDR3 protein: CASSQDALAGALQNNEQFF

CDR3 length: 15
clone size: .
D gene: TRBD2
J gene: TRBJ2-1
V gene: TRBV6-1
CDR3 DNA: TGTGCCAGCAGTGAAACGCCTAGCGGGGAGAATGAGCAGTTCTTC
CDR3 protein: CASSETPSGENEQFF

CDR3 length: 15
clone size: .
D gene: TRBD2
J gene: TRBJ2-4
V gene: TRBV4-1
CDR3 DNA: TGCGCCAGCAGCCAAGATCAAGGGAGGGAAAACATTCAGTACTTC
CDR3 protein: CASSQDQGRENIQYF

CDR3 length: 20
clone size: few
D gene: .
J gene: TRBJ1-3
V gene: TRBV6-2/TRBV6-3
CDR3 DNA: TGTGCCAGCAGCGCAACACCAAAACGAAGAGGAAACGGCTCTGGAAACACCATATATTTT
CDR3 protein: CASSATPKRRGNGSGNTIYF

CDR3 length: 12
clone size: few
D gene: .
J gene: TRBJ2-2
V gene: TRBV9
CDR3 DNA: TGTGCCAGCAGCACGACCCACGGGGAGCTGTTTTTT
CDR3 protein: CASSTTHGELFF

CDR3 length: 13
clone size: .
D gene: .
J gene: TRBJ2-2
V gene: TRBV15
CDR3 DNA: TGTGCCACCGAAGTTCAGAACACCGGGGAGCTGTTTTTT
CDR3 protein: CATEVQNTGELFF

CDR3 length: 15
clone size: few
D gene: .
J gene: TRBJ2-7
V gene: TRBV25-1
CDR3 DNA: TGTGCCAGCAGTCCTAACCCGGCAGGGTACCACGAGCAGTACTTC
CDR3 protein: CASSPNPAGYHEQYF

CDR3 length: 16
clone size: few
D gene: TRBD2
J gene: TRBJ2-2
V gene: TRBV7-6
CDR3 DNA: TGTGCCAGCACCTTTAGCGGGGGGGCCGGCACCGGGGAGCTGTTTTTT
CDR3 protein: CASTFSGGAGTGELFF

CDR3 length: 18
clone size: few
D gene: .
J gene: TRBJ2-6
V gene: TRBV5-5
CDR3 DNA: TGTGCCAGCAGCTTCCGGGGCTCCCAGTACGCCGGGGCCAACGTCCTGACTTTC
CDR3 protein: CASSFRGSQYAGANVLTF

CDR3 length: 13
clone size: .
D gene: .
J gene: TRBJ2-1
V gene: TRBV25-1
CDR3 DNA: TGTGCCAGCAGTGAAGCAGGTACTAATGAGCAGTTCTTC
CDR3 protein: CASSEAGTNEQFF

CDR3 length: 16
clone size: .
D gene: .
J gene: TRBJ2-6
V gene: TRBV5-5
CDR3 DNA: TGTGCCAGCAGCGGGAGAGGTGGGTCTGGGGCCAACGTCCTGACTTTC
CDR3 protein: CASSGRGGSGANVLTF

CDR3 length: 13
clone size: many
D gene: .
J gene: TRBJ2-5
V gene: TRBV12-3/TRBV12-4
CDR3 DNA: TGTGCCAGCAGTAGGACGCAAGGGGAGACCCAGTACTTC
CDR3 protein: CASSRTQGETQYF

CDR3 length: 15
clone size: .
D gene: .
J gene: TRBJ1-3
V gene: TRBV20-1
CDR3 DNA: TGCAGTGCTAGAGTGTTCCGCCGCTCTGGAAACACCATATATTTT
CDR3 protein: CSARVFRRSGNTIYF

CDR3 length: 15
clone size: .
D gene: TRBD1
J gene: TRBJ1-2
V gene: TRBV9
CDR3 DNA: TGTGCCAGCAGCCTTGGGGGACAGGGAGTAGAGGGCTACACCTTC
CDR3 protein: CASSLGGQGVEGYTF

CDR3 length: 16
clone size: few
D gene: TRBD1
J gene: TRBJ2-3
V gene: TRBV7-9
CDR3 DNA: TGTGCCAGCAGCTTAGGGACAGGGGAGAGCACAGATACGCAGTATTTT
CDR3 protein: CASSLGTGESTDTQYF

CDR3 length: 13
clone size: .
D gene: .
J gene: TRBJ1-6
V gene: TRBV7-7
CDR3 DNA: TGTGCCAGCAGCCCCGACAACTATTCACCCCTCCACTTT
CDR3 protein: CASSPDNYSPLHF

CDR3 length: 13
clone size: .
D gene: .
J gene: TRBJ1-1
V gene: TRBV29-1
CDR3 DNA: TGCAGCGTTGGACCGGGACCCACACGGGAAGCTTTCTTT
CDR3 protein: CSVGPGPTREAFF

CDR3 length: 16
clone size: few
D gene: .
J gene: TRBJ2-4
V gene: TRBV4-2
CDR3 DNA: TGTGCCAGCAGCCTTCGTACAGGGCAGGCCAAAAACATTCAGTACTTC
CDR3 protein: CASSLRTGQAKNIQYF

CDR3 length: 15
clone size: .
D gene: .
J gene: TRBJ2-1
V gene: TRBV9
CDR3 DNA: TGTGCCAGCAGCGTGGGGGGGCCCGCAAACTATGAGCAGTTCTTC
CDR3 protein: CASSVGGPANYEQFF

CDR3 length: 16
clone size: .
D gene: .
J gene: TRBJ2-7
V gene: TRBV6-2/TRBV6-3
CDR3 DNA: TGTGCCAGCAGCCCAGACAGGACATTCTTGGGCTACGAGCAGTACTTC
CDR3 protein: CASSPDRTFLGYEQYF

CDR3 length: 15
clone size: few
D gene: .
J gene: TRBJ1-2
V gene: TRBV7-2
CDR3 DNA: TGTGCCAGCAGTCAAACCGCCAGGGTCGGGGATGGCTACACCTTC
CDR3 protein: CASSQTARVGDGYTF

CDR3 length: 14
clone size: few
D gene: TRBD1
J gene: TRBJ2-5
V gene: TRBV10-3
CDR3 DNA: TGTGCCATCAGTGCAGGGGGCGCGGGTGAGACCCAGTACTTC
CDR3 protein: CAISAGGAGETQYF

CDR3 length: 15
clone size: many
D gene: TRBD1
J gene: TRBJ2-3
V gene: TRBV4-3
CDR3 DNA: TGCGCCAGCAGCCAAGGGGACAGTATGGGATATACGCAGTATTTT
CDR3 protein: CASSQGDSMGYTQYF

CDR3 length: 12
clone size: .
D gene: .
J gene: TRBJ2-5
V gene: TRBV29-1
CDR3 DNA: TGCAGCGTGGAACCGGGACGCGAGACCCAGTACTTC
CDR3 protein: CSVEPGRETQYF

CDR3 length: 15
clone size: many
D gene: TRBD1
J gene: TRBJ2-1
V gene: TRBV27
CDR3 DNA: TGTGCCAGCAGTTTTGGGACAGGGGTCTACAATGAGCAGTTCTTC
CDR3 protein: CASSFGTGVYNEQFF

CDR3 length: 18
clone size: few
D gene: TRBD1
J gene: TRBJ1-6
V gene: TRBV15
CDR3 DNA: TGTGCCACCAGCAGGGCCACAGGGGGAAGGGGCTATAATTCACCCCTCCACTTT
CDR3 protein: CATSRATGGRGYNSPLHF

CDR3 length: 14
clone size: .
D gene: .
J gene: TRBJ2-6
V gene: TRBV4-1
CDR3 DNA: TGCGCCAGCAGCCAAGGTGGGTGGCTGGGCGTCCTGACTTTC
CDR3 protein: CASSQGGWLGVLTF

CDR3 length: 15
clone size: few
D gene: TRBD1
J gene: TRBJ1-5
V gene: TRBV24-1
CDR3 DNA: TGTGCCACCAGACCTACAGGGGCCCGTAATCAGCCCCAGCATTTT
CDR3 protein: CATRPTGARNQPQHF

CDR3 length: 15
clone size: few
D gene: TRBD2
J gene: TRBJ2-1
V gene: TRBV5-1
CDR3 DNA: TGCGCCAGCAGCCCGCGGGGGGACTCCTACAATGAGCAGTTCTTC
CDR3 protein: CASSPRGDSYNEQFF

CDR3 length: 12
clone size: .
D gene: TRBD2
J gene: TRBJ2-3
V gene: TRBV2
CDR3 DNA: TGTGCCAGCAGCCGTAGCGGGGAGGCGCAGTATTTT
CDR3 protein: CASSRSGEAQYF